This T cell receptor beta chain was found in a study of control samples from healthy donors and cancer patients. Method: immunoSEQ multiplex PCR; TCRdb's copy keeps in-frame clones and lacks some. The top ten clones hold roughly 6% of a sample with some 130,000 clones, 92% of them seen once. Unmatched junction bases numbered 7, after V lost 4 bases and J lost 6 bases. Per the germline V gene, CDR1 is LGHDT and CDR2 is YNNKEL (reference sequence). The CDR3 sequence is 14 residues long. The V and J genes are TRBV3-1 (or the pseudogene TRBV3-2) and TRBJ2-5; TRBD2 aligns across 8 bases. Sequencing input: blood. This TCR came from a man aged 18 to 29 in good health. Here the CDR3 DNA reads TGTGCCAGCAGCCCGCTCGGGGGGGGACAGACCCAGTACTTC. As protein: CASSPLGGGQTQYF.